This T cell receptor beta chain stems from a study of technical replicates of blood from several donors. Profiling relied on immunoSEQ multiplex PCR, and the TCRdb table lists in-frame clones only, not all of them. The repertoire holds roughly 93,000 clones, with 95% as singletons. CDR1 is MNHNY and CDR2 is SVGAGI in the germline V gene (reference sequence). Between the trimmed V and J ends, which lost 5 bases and 2 bases, there was a span of 7 bases. The CDR3 sequence is 13 residues long. This receptor was taken from a human donor in good health. The J gene is TRBJ2-1, the V gene TRBV6-6; D unclear. The specimen sequenced was T cells isolated from PBMCs. CDR3: CASSHQAYNEQFF. The CDR3 DNA sequence: TGTGCCAGCAGTCACCAGGCCTACAATGAGCAGTTCTTC.